These 27 T cell receptor beta chains share one sample of origin, sequenced in a study of blood T cell repertoires in COVID-19. The data were produced by immunoSEQ multiplex PCR, yet TCRdb's version contains in-frame clones alone and is incomplete. The data contain 150,000 or so clones, 75% to 90% of them singletons. Sequenced: PBMCs or T cells enriched from blood (not recorded which). The receptor set was obtained from a man between 65 and 85 years old who had been exposed to COVID-19.

J is TRBJ2-5 and V is TRBV6-5; perhaps TRBD2 as D (7 bases). This CDR3 is 16 amino acids long. Germline CDR1 MNHEY, CDR2 SVGAGI. Between the trimmed V and J ends, which lost 2 bases and 9 bases, there was a span of 22 bases. CDR3 nucleotides: TGTGCCAGCAGTTACCCGGGGGGAACAGGGCTGGAGGCCCAGTACTTC. This sequence encodes CASSYPGGTGLEAQYF.

The rearrangement joins TRBV19 to TRBJ1-2, with D possibly matching TRBD1 (6 bases). V gave up 6 bases and J gave up 0 bases, with 17 bases separating them. The CDR3 runs to 16 residues. Germline CDR1 reads LNHDA; CDR2 reads SQIVND (reference sequence). The CDR3 nucleotides are TGTGCCAGTAGCCTTACAGGGTCAGGTTCTAACTATGGCTACACCTTC. Translating gives CASSLTGSGSNYGYTF.

The chain combines TRBV24-1 with TRBJ2-2, with TRBD1 matching 7 bases. The junction had 5 bases not matched to a gene; V was cut back by 4 bases and J by 10 bases. The germline V gene has CDR1 KGHDR and CDR2 SFDVKD. CDR3 length: 13 residues. In nucleotides, the CDR3 is TGTGCCACCAGTGAACGACAGGGAGAGGAGCTGTTTTTT. Its translation: CATSERQGEELFF.

The chain uses TRBV29-1 and TRBJ2-2; the D is unclear. CDR1 SQVTM and CDR2 ANQGSEA come from the germline V gene. There are 13 residues in the CDR3. Trimming took off 2 bases at V and 5 bases at J, with 9 bases between the two ends. The DNA for the CDR3 is TGCAGCGTTGAAACTCATTCAACCGGGGAGCTGTTTTTT. Protein sequence: CSVETHSTGELFF.

The chain links TRBV2 to TRBJ1-6; 8 bases are shared with TRBD1. Germline V gene sequence: CDR1 SNHLY, CDR2 FYNNEI. V lost 2 bases and J lost 10; bases outside the gene matches: 7. The CDR3 has 15 residues. CDR3 coding DNA: TGTGCCAGCAGTGAACCGACAGGGGCGGCCTCACCCCTCCACTTT. It codes for CASSEPTGAASPLHF.

The CDR3 region is CASSSGWEIGELFF. The CDR3 nucleotides are TGTGCCAGCAGTTCGGGGTGGGAAATCGGGGAGCTGTTTTTT. This chain uses TRBV6-5 with TRBJ2-2, with D possibly matching TRBD2 (5 bases). In germline, CDR1 is MNHEY, CDR2 SVGAGI. The CDR3 totals 14 residues. V dropped 4 bases and J dropped 7 bases, with 13 bases sitting between them.

The rearrangement links TRBV5-4 to TRBJ1-2, with 10 bases fitting TRBD1. This CDR3 spans 15 amino acids. Trimming cost V 4 bases and J 6 bases; bases outside gene matches: 9. Germline lookup yields CDR1 SGHNT and CDR2 YYREEE (reference sequence). CDR3 protein: CASSPAGQGMDGYTF. The CDR3 nucleotides are TGTGCCAGCAGCCCGGCGGGACAGGGGATGGATGGCTACACCTTC.

The genes are TRBV2 and TRBJ1-5, with TRBD1 matching over 7 bases. The ends lost 5 bases at V and 0 bases at J; junction bases unmatched: 4. Germline lookup yields CDR1 SNHLY and CDR2 FYNNEI. The CDR3 spans 15 residues. The CDR3, as DNA: TGTGCCAGCAGTTACAGGGGTTCTAGCAATCAGCCCCAGCATTTT. Its protein is CASSYRGSSNQPQHF.

V and J are TRBV11-2 and TRBJ2-1; maybe TRBD2 (7 bases). Trimming removed 4 bases at V and 0 bases at J, with 22 bases between. The germline V gene encodes CDR1 SGHAT and CDR2 FQNNGV. The length of the CDR3 is 19 residues. The CDR3 DNA is TGTGCCAGCAGCTCTCCCGGGGGCGGGGGCTCAAGCTCCTACAATGAGCAGTTCTTC. Its protein is CASSSPGGGGSSSYNEQFF.

In this sample, this clone turned up a few times. The rearrangement joins TRBV19 to TRBJ1-2; the D is unclear. The germline gives CDR1 LNHDA, CDR2 SQIVND (reference sequence). The CDR3 contains 12 residues. The V end was cut by 8 bases, the J end by 1 base, with 8 bases between. In nucleotides, the CDR3 is TGTGCCAGTTCCTACGGTAACTATGGCTACACCTTC. Encoded protein: CASSYGNYGYTF.

V gene TRBV14 combines with J gene TRBJ1-1; a possible D gene is TRBD1 (5 bases). Deletions cut 0 bases from V and 2 bases from J, with 13 bases between. This CDR3 contains 16 residues. Germline V gene sequence: CDR1 SGHDN, CDR2 FVKESK. CDR3 nucleotides: TGTGCCAGCAGCCAAGAAGGATTTGGGGCCAACACTGAAGCTTTCTTT. As protein: CASSQEGFGANTEAFF.

The rearrangement uses TRBV6-2 or TRBV6-3 and TRBJ1-2; 7 positions match TRBD1. The V gene end was trimmed by 4 bases and the J gene end by 2 bases; junction bases not matched to a gene: 4. Germline values: CDR1 MNHEY, CDR2 SVGEGT. The CDR3 has 14 amino acids. CDR3: CASSFSGGNYGYTF. CDR3 nucleotide sequence: TGTGCCAGCAGTTTTTCAGGGGGAAACTATGGCTACACCTTC.

The chain uses TRBV21-1 and TRBJ1-6; the D call of TRBD1 is as the table states it, not checked on the DNA. TRBV21-1 represents a pseudogene. This CDR3 is 20 amino acids long. The CDR3 spells CASSKAGGQGAPIYNSPLHF. CDR3 DNA: TGTGCCAGCAGCAAAGCTGGCGGACAGGGGGCCCCGATCTATAATTCACCCCTCCACTTT.

The chain recombines TRBV7-2 with TRBJ2-1; 7 bases line up with TRBD2. The junction had 7 bases not matched to a gene; V was cut back by 1 base and J by 7 bases. The CDR3 consists of 15 residues. Germline CDR1 is SGHTA and CDR2 is FQGNSA. CDR3 region: CASSLVAGVGNEQFF. The DNA for the CDR3 is TGTGCCAGCAGCTTAGTTGCGGGAGTAGGTAATGAGCAGTTCTTC.

The chain recombines TRBV7-2 with TRBJ1-3; 7 nucleotides agree with TRBD1. Germline V gene lookup returns CDR1 SGHTA and CDR2 FQGNSA. V was pared by 5 bases and J by 0 bases, with 4 bases of the junction left unmatched. The CDR3 totals 15 residues. The CDR3, as DNA: TGTGCCAGCAGCCCACAGGGGACCTCTGGAAACACCATATATTTT. It encodes CASSPQGTSGNTIYF.

The genes are TRBV24-1 and TRBJ2-1, with 10 positions matching TRBD2. From germline, CDR1 is KGHDR and CDR2 SFDVKD. This CDR3 contains 16 residues. J lost 8 bases, V lost 4 bases, and 10 bases had no gene match. DNA for the CDR3: TGTGCCACCAGTGAACGGACTAGCGGTACGGTGGATGAGCAGTTCTTC. This translates into CATSERTSGTVDEQFF.

This rearrangement joins TRBV5-4 to TRBJ2-1; 8 bases agree with TRBD2. V lost 8 bases, J lost 6 bases, and 13 bases stayed unmatched. CDR3 length: 15 residues. Germline V gives CDR1 SGHNT, CDR2 YYREEE (reference sequence). The CDR3, as DNA: TGTGCCAGTACACCAACGGGGGGGCCTTTCAATGAGCAGTTCTTC. Amino acids: CASTPTGGPFNEQFF.

The gene calls are TRBV6-5 and TRBJ2-1; tentative D call: TRBD2 (6 bases). With 6 bases removed from V and 3 bases from J, the gap between germline ends came to 12 bases. This CDR3 contains 14 residues. Germline-derived CDR1 and CDR2 are MNHEY and SVGAGI. The CDR3 loop reads CASRRPGLYNEQFF. The CDR3 DNA follows: TGTGCCAGCAGGAGACCGGGACTCTACAATGAGCAGTTCTTC.

The table lists this clone with a count of one. The DNA of the CDR3 is TGTGCCAGCTCCCAAGAAGCCTTTAACTATGGCTACACCTTC. Translating it yields CASSQEAFNYGYTF. This chain links TRBV18 with TRBJ1-2; D is undetermined. This CDR3 contains 14 residues. V lost 6 bases and J lost 1, with 12 bases in between. Germline V gene sequence: CDR1 KGHSH, CDR2 LQKENI. The full variable domain, with the rest looked up from reference TRBV18 and TRBJ1-2, is NAGVMQNPRHLVRRRGQEARLRCSPMKGHSHVYWYRQLPEEGLKFMVYLQKENIIDESGMPKERFSAEFPKEGPSILRIQQVVRGDSAAYFCASSQEAFNYGYTFGSGTRLTVV.

This clone occurred a few times. The gene calls are TRBV18 and TRBJ2-2, with 7 bases matching TRBD1. V lost 3 bases and J lost 9; bases outside the gene matches: 7. The CDR3 spans 14 residues. CDR1 and CDR2 from the germline V gene are KGHSH and LQKENI. CDR3 sequence (DNA): TGTGCCAGCTCACCGGGACAGCGGTTTCGGGAGCTGTTTTTT. It encodes CASSPGQRFRELFF.

J is TRBJ1-2 and V is TRBV4-3; 10 positions match TRBD1. The ends lost 11 bases at V and 8 bases at J; junction bases unmatched: 11. CDR1 is LGHNA and CDR2 is YSLEER in the germline V gene. This CDR3 has 13 residues. The CDR3 DNA is TGCGCCTACCAAGGGACAGGGGCAGAGGGCTACACCTTC. It specifies CAYQGTGAEGYTF.

The V and J genes are TRBV7-2 and TRBJ1-3; TRBD1 matches at 9 bases. CDR3 size: 18 residues. CDR1 SGHTA and CDR2 FQGNSA come from the germline V gene. J lost 4 bases, V lost 1 base, and 11 bases had no gene match. The CDR3 nucleotides read TGTGCCAGCAGCTTAGGGGTCACCGGGACAGGGACCGGAAACACCATATATTTT. Translation gives CASSLGVTGTGTGNTIYF.

The rearrangement links TRBV5-1 to TRBJ2-6; possibly TRBD1 for D (6 bases). V was shortened by 4 bases and J by 1 base, with 9 bases between the two germline ends. Germline CDR1 and CDR2: SGHRS and YFSETQ. This CDR3 region has 15 residues. The CDR3 bases are TGCGCCAGCAGCCCTGACAGGTCTGGGGCCAACGTCCTGACTTTC. As protein: CASSPDRSGANVLTF.

In this sample, this clone turned up a few times. This sequence joins TRBV28 and TRBJ1-1, with unresolved D. The CDR3 runs 14 residues. Trimming stripped 6 bases from V and 1 base from J, with 12 bases between. The germline V gene has CDR1 MDHEN and CDR2 SYDVKM. The CDR3 region is CASRALEGNTEAFF. Written as DNA, the CDR3 is TGTGCCAGCAGGGCTTTGGAGGGGAACACTGAAGCTTTCTTT.

This clone was seen just once. V is TRBV5-6 and J is TRBJ1-4; TRBD1 matches at 9 bases. V lost 5 bases to trimming and J lost 2 bases; unmatched junction nucleotides: 10. This CDR3 has 17 amino acids. Per the germline V gene, CDR1 is SGHDT and CDR2 is YYEEEE. The CDR3 protein is CASSSAPGQGTNEKLFF. CDR3 bases: TGTGCCAGCAGTTCTGCCCCCGGACAGGGGACTAATGAAAAACTGTTTTTT.

The rearrangement links TRBV9 to TRBJ1-1, with 8 bases fitting TRBD1. The CDR3 runs to 17 residues. Germline trimming cut 2 bases from V and 1 base from J; bases unmatched to any gene: 10. Germline CDR1 SGDLS, CDR2 YYNGEE. The CDR3 loop is CASSVAMVGTGNTEAFF. CDR3 DNA sequence: TGTGCCAGCAGCGTGGCCATGGTCGGGACAGGGAACACTGAAGCTTTCTTT.

CDR3 DNA sequence: TGCGCCAGCAGCCAAGACAGGTACGCGGCCATTCAGTACTTC. This codes for CASSQDRYAAIQYF. The chain has TRBV5-1 and TRBJ2-4, with a weak D call TRBD1 (6 bases). Germline assignment: CDR1 SGHRS and CDR2 YFSETQ. V lost 4 bases, J lost 9 bases, and 17 bases lay in between. CDR3 length equals 14 residues.